The source of this T cell receptor beta chain is a study of shared clonotypes between healthy human individuals. Ten immunoSEQ deep assay plates were used by the authors to sequence unsorted PBMC DNA. Produced via immunoSEQ multiplex PCR; TCRdb's table is partial and in-frame only. The table shows about 480,000 clones, with approximately 85% occurring only once. V was clipped by 0 bases and J by 0 bases, with 9 bases between them. The CDR3 sequence is 15 residues long. Germline V gene data show CDR1 as SGHDT and CDR2 as YYEEEE. Donors comprised only Caucasian adults living in Nashville, Tennessee. As for this clone: The sample holds other DNA sequences that translate to the same CDR3.

The sequence came from a woman between 35 and 50 years old in good health. Some clones in this sample may be carry-over from other donors' samples. V gene TRBV5-6 combines with J gene TRBJ2-5; weak D call: TRBD1 (6 bases). The specimen sequenced was PBMCs. Written as DNA, the CDR3 is TGTGCCAGCAGCTTGGTCAGGGGCTACCAAGAGACCCAGTACTTC. Translated, it gives CASSLVRGYQETQYF. The full variable domain, in which reference TRBV5-6 and TRBJ2-5 provide the parts outside the CDR3, is DAGVTQSPTHLIKTRGQQVTLRCSPKSGHDTVSWYQQALGQGPQFIFQYYEEEERQRGNFPDRFSGHQFPNYSSELNVNALLLGDSALYLCASSLVRGYQETQYFGPGTRLLVL.